These 3 T cell receptor beta chains came from one sample sequenced in a study of blood T cell dynamics during melanoma immunotherapy. This table comes from immunoSEQ multiplex PCR, and its TCRdb copy is limited to in-frame clones, with some not included. The table includes 8,500 to 14,000 clones, approximately 87% detected once. Time point defined: pre-treatment baseline. Material: blood, obtained from a patient treated with checkpoint blockade. These receptors were collected from a human donor with melanoma.

This chain links TRBV7-3 with TRBJ2-3; 7 nucleotides align to TRBD2. V gave up 3 bases and J gave up 0 bases; unmatched junction bases: 3. This CDR3 has 15 residues. Germline CDR1 reads SGHTA; CDR2 reads FQGTGA. This CDR3 reads CASSFSGVSTDTQYF. In nucleotides, the CDR3 is TGTGCCAGCAGCTTCAGCGGGGTCAGCACAGATACGCAGTATTTT.

This clone was counted between two and nine times. The chain uses TRBV9 and TRBJ2-1, with 7 bases that match TRBD1. V lost 0 bases and J lost 8; bases outside the gene matches: 5. CDR3 length equals 14 residues. CDR1 SGDLS and CDR2 YYNGEE come from the germline V gene. The CDR3 protein is CASSVAGQSHEQFF. Written as DNA, the CDR3 is TGTGCCAGCAGCGTAGCGGGACAGTCGCATGAGCAGTTCTTC.

The chain employs TRBV2 and TRBJ1-2; D gene uncertain. CDR3 length: 12 amino acids. Trimming left V 6 bases short and J 2 bases short, with 7 bases between. The germline V gene has CDR1 SNHLY and CDR2 FYNNEI. Here the CDR3 reads CASSLSNYGYTF. The CDR3 nucleotides are TGTGCCAGCAGCCTGTCGAACTATGGCTACACCTTC.